These 8 T cell receptor beta chains were all obtained from the same sample, sequenced in a study of Ad26.COV2.S vaccination and SARS-CoV-2 variants. This table comes from immunoSEQ multiplex PCR, and its TCRdb copy is limited to in-frame clones, with some not included. The table has 450,000 to 550,000 clones, approximately 90% seen once. Treatment of the sample: about 20 received Ad26.COV2.S at low or high dose, single or two shots; about five received placebo; per-sample allocation not given. Sampling was performed 63 days after the first vaccine or placebo injection. The sample in question was peripheral blood, obtained in a trial of Ad26.COV2.S vaccine versus placebo. The receptor set was obtained from a person aged 18-65 years who received the Ad26.COV2.S COVID-19 vaccine or a placebo.

The chain combines TRBV5-1 with TRBJ2-1, with 10 bases aligning to TRBD2. The CDR3 totals 18 residues. Germline loops: CDR1 SGHRS, CDR2 YFSETQ. J gave up 8 bases and V 0 bases, and 14 bases lay outside the gene matches. The DNA for the CDR3 is TGCGCCAGCAGCTTGGGGGCAGCGGGAGGGCGGAGGGGCGATGAGCAGTTCTTC. Its translation: CASSLGAAGGRRGDEQFF. Drawing the rest from reference TRBV5-1 and TRBJ2-1, the complete variable domain is KAGVTQTPRYLIKTRGQQVTLSCSPISGHRSVSWYQQTPGQGLQFLFEYFSETQRNKGNFPGRFSGRQFSNSRSEMNVSTLELGDSALYLCASSLGAAGGRRGDEQFFGPGTRLTVL.

This sequence joins TRBV27 and TRBJ2-1; 8 bases line up with TRBD2. The CDR3 is made up of 16 amino acids. The germline gives CDR1 MNHEY, CDR2 SMNVEV (reference sequence). Trimming at V came to 6 bases and at J to 4 bases, leaving 11 bases not matched to a gene. Here the CDR3 reads CASRLLSGVKYNEQFF. The CDR3 nucleotides are TGTGCCAGCAGGTTGCTTAGCGGGGTCAAATACAATGAGCAGTTCTTC.

This sequence joins TRBV6-4 and TRBJ2-1, with TRBD2 matching over 7 bases. Germline V lookup: CDR1 MRHNA, CDR2 SNTAGT. V was clipped by 1 base and J by 0 bases; unmatched bases: 3. CDR3 length equals 16 residues. DNA for the CDR3: TGTGCCAGCAGTGACTTTGGCGGGAGCTCCTACAATGAGCAGTTCTTC. Translating it yields CASSDFGGSSYNEQFF.

This sequence joins TRBV30 and TRBJ1-2, with D possibly matching TRBD1 (6 bases). The ends were cut back, 4 bases at V and 8 bases at J, with 17 bases in the middle. Germline V gene sequence: CDR1 GTSNPN, CDR2 SVGIG (reference sequence). The CDR3 length is 13 residues. This CDR3 is CAWKPGEFGGYTF. In DNA form, the CDR3 reads TGTGCCTGGAAACCAGGGGAGTTCGGGGGCTACACCTTC.

The V call is TRBV7-2, the J call TRBJ2-7; a weak D match, TRBD1 (6 bases). Trimming cost V 4 bases and J 3 bases, with 10 bases left between them. The CDR3 length is 13 residues. Germline V lookup: CDR1 SGHTA, CDR2 FQGNSA. Here the CDR3 reads CASSSTGYYEQYF. Here the CDR3 DNA reads TGTGCCAGCAGCTCGACAGGATACTACGAGCAGTACTTC. The complete variable domain, with remaining parts taken from reference TRBV7-2 and TRBJ2-7, reads GAGVSQSPSNKVTEKGKDVELRCDPISGHTALYWYRQSLGQGLEFLIYFQGNSAPDKSGLPSDRFSAERTGGSVSTLTIQRTQQEDSAVYLCASSSTGYYEQYFGPGTRLTVT.

The chain recombines TRBV4-2 with TRBJ2-1; D remains ambiguous. The CDR3 is made up of 13 amino acids. Germline CDR1 is LGHNA and CDR2 is YNFKEQ. Deletions cut 1 base from V and 5 bases from J, with 6 bases between. CDR3 in amino acids: CASSQGADNEQFF. CDR3 DNA sequence: TGTGCCAGCAGCCAAGGTGCCGACAATGAGCAGTTCTTC.

On this clone itself: One end of the junction is discordant with germline, which a read error may explain. The rearrangement uses TRBV6-1 and TRBJ2-7; 7 nucleotides match TRBD1. The CDR3 covers 13 residues. Germline V gene lookup returns CDR1 MNHNS and CDR2 SASEGT. Written as DNA, the CDR3 is TGTGCCAGCAGTGAGAGGGGGCGAAGCGCCTCTTTATTC. It yields the protein CASSERGRSASLF.

V usage is TRBV19 and J usage is TRBJ2-7, with D possibly TRBD2 on 5 matching bases. Germline V gives CDR1 LNHDA, CDR2 SQIVND (reference sequence). The CDR3 has 13 amino acids. V was pared by 6 bases and J by 2 bases, with 11 bases between. CDR3 in amino acids: CASRRSGTYEQYF. CDR3 in DNA: TGTGCCAGTAGACGCTCCGGGACCTACGAGCAGTACTTC.